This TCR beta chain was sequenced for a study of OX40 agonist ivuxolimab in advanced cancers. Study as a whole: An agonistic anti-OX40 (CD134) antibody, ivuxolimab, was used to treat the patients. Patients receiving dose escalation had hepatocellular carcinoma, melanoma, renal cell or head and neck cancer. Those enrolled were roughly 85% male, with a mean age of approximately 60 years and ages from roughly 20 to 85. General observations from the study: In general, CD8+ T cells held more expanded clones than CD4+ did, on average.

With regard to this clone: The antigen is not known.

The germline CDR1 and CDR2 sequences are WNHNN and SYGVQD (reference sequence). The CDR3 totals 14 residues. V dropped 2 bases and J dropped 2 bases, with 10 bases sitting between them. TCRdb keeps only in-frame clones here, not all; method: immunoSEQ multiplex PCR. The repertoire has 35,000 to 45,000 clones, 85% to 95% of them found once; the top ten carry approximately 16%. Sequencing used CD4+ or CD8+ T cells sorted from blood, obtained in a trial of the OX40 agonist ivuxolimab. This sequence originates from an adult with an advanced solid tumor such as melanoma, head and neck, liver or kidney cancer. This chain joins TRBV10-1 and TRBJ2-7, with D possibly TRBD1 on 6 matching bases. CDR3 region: CASSEAGQPYEQYF. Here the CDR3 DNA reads TGCGCCAGCAGTGAGGCCGGACAGCCCTACGAGCAGTACTTC.